Shown below are 22 T cell receptor beta chains from a single sample sequenced in a study of graft-versus-host responses after intestinal transplantation. No antigen has been identified for these receptors. The assay was immunoSEQ multiplex PCR, and TCRdb's table has in-frame clones only and misses some. The sample has around 90,000 clones; 92% are singletons. The sequences come from unstimulated CD4+ T cells sorted from spleen or lymph node cells, collected before intestinal transplant. The receptors were gathered from a human donor who received an intestinal transplant.

This clone showed up just a few times. The chain employs TRBV5-1 and TRBJ2-7, with TRBD2 matching 7 bases. This CDR3 comprises 14 residues. J lost 2 bases, V lost 2 bases, and 4 bases had no gene match. CDR1 is SGHRS and CDR2 is YFSETQ in the germline V gene. Here the CDR3 DNA reads TGCGCCAGCAGCTTTGCGGGAGTCACCTACGAGCAGTACTTC. Translating it yields CASSFAGVTYEQYF.

V is TRBV10-2 and J is TRBJ1-5, with D maybe TRBD1 (6 bases). The CDR3 runs 16 residues. V was clipped by 2 bases and J by 6 bases, with 17 bases between them. Germline values: CDR1 WSHSY, CDR2 SAAADI. The CDR3 is CASSEPSKGGGQPQHF. The CDR3 nucleotides are TGCGCCAGCAGTGAGCCTTCAAAGGGGGGGGGTCAGCCCCAGCATTTT.

The J gene is TRBJ2-5, the V gene TRBV6-5; D might be TRBD1 (5 bases). TRBJ2-7 explains the end of the DNA better; the J call may be wrong. The CDR3 is made up of 15 amino acids. Germline V gene data show CDR1 as MNHEY and CDR2 as SVGAGI. In DNA form, the CDR3 reads TGTGCCAGCAGCCCCTGGCTAGACAGCTCCTACGAGCAGTACTTC. This encodes CASSPWLDSSYEQYF.

The chain employs TRBV19 and TRBJ2-6; TRBD1 is a possible D gene (5 bases). The V and J ends lost 7 bases and 2 bases respectively, with 12 bases between them. The CDR3 length is 15 residues. The germline gives CDR1 LNHDA, CDR2 SQIVND (reference sequence). Here the CDR3 DNA reads TGTGCCAGTACTAAGGAAGGGGCTGGGGCCAACGTCCTGACTTTC. It specifies CASTKEGAGANVLTF.

The genes are TRBV5-1 and TRBJ2-3; 9 positions agree with TRBD2. CDR1 and CDR2 (germline): SGHRS, YFSETQ. The V segment lost 3 bases and the J segment 2 bases; nucleotides outside the gene matches: 10. The CDR3 sequence is 17 residues long. DNA for the CDR3: TGCGCCAGCAGCTATAGGCTAGCGGGAAAAATCACAGATACGCAGTATTTT. Its translation: CASSYRLAGKITDTQYF.

This sequence joins TRBV7-8 and TRBJ2-5, with 7 bases fitting TRBD2. In germline, CDR1 is SGHVS, CDR2 FQNEAQ. J was trimmed by 4 bases and V by 8 bases; bases with no gene match: 10. The CDR3 totals 14 residues. The CDR3 protein is CASHPRLAPETQYF. The CDR3, as DNA: TGTGCCAGCCACCCTCGACTAGCCCCAGAGACCCAGTACTTC.

This clone was observed a few times. The CDR3 region is CASSIVGGTEAFF. CDR3 DNA: TGTGCCAGTAGTATAGTGGGCGGCACTGAAGCTTTCTTT. The chain links TRBV19 to TRBJ1-1; D ambiguous. This CDR3 region has 13 residues. CDR1 and CDR2 (germline): LNHDA, SQIVND (reference sequence). Trimming removed 1 base at V and 4 bases at J, with 7 bases between.

The CDR3 DNA sequence: TGTGCCAGCAGTAGAGGGACGGCGGGGGGCAATGAGCAGTTCTTC. Translated: CASSRGTAGGNEQFF. This chain connects TRBV6-1 to TRBJ2-1; 8 bases map to TRBD2. This CDR3 is built from 15 residues. Germline trimming cut 5 bases from V and 6 bases from J; bases unmatched to any gene: 9. Germline CDR1 is MNHNS and CDR2 is SASEGT.

This clone has just a few counts. V usage is TRBV7-9 and J usage is TRBJ1-3; no reliable D call. The ends were cut back, 2 bases at V and 0 bases at J, with 11 bases in the middle. The CDR3 covers 16 residues. CDR1 is SEHNR and CDR2 is FQNEAQ in the germline V gene (reference sequence). The CDR3 protein is CASSLWSAISGNTIYF. As DNA, the CDR3 is TGTGCCAGCAGCTTATGGTCAGCAATCTCTGGAAACACCATATATTTT.

The chain has TRBV14 and TRBJ2-1; the D is unclear. Trimming took off 4 bases at V and 6 bases at J, with 16 bases between the two ends. The CDR3 is 15 residues long. Germline CDR1 is SGHDN and CDR2 is FVKESK. Written as DNA, the CDR3 is TGTGCCAGCAGCCCCCAGGACCTAAGAAGCAATGAGCAGTTCTTC. This sequence encodes CASSPQDLRSNEQFF.

The V and J genes are TRBV27 and TRBJ1-5; a possible D gene is TRBD1 (5 bases). In germline, CDR1 is MNHEY, CDR2 SMNVEV (reference sequence). CDR3 length equals 12 residues. V was clipped by 2 bases and J by 6 bases, with 5 bases between them. The CDR3 coding sequence is TGTGCCAGCAGTTTAAGGGGTCAGCCCCAGCATTTT. It codes for CASSLRGQPQHF.

The chain couples TRBV7-7 to TRBJ2-1; TRBD2 matches at 7 bases. The CDR3 length is 13 residues. J was trimmed by 7 bases and V by 1 base; bases with no gene match: 1. Per the germline V gene, CDR1 is SSHAT and CDR2 is FNYEAQ (reference sequence). The CDR3 DNA reads TGTGCCAGCAGCTTAGGGGGGGGTAATGAGCAGTTCTTC. Protein sequence: CASSLGGGNEQFF.

The rearrangement joins TRBV19 to TRBJ1-5, with D unresolved. The CDR3 has 14 residues. The V end lost 3 bases, the J end lost 6 bases, and 12 bases lay between the germline ends. CDR1 is LNHDA, CDR2 SQIVND, per germline (reference sequence). The CDR3 DNA is TGTGCCAGTAGTATTGGCCTTTCAGGTCAGCCCCAGCATTTT. Encoded protein: CASSIGLSGQPQHF.

The chain employs TRBV9 and TRBJ2-6; the D is unclear. V lost 0 bases to trimming and J lost 4 bases, with 20 bases between them. This CDR3 region has 19 residues. In germline, CDR1 is SGDLS, CDR2 YYNGEE. The DNA of the CDR3 is TGTGCCAGCAGCGTAGTACCAGGAAGCCTATCCCTCGGGGCCAACGTCCTGACTTTC. As protein: CASSVVPGSLSLGANVLTF.

V and J are TRBV5-1 and TRBJ1-2; 8 bases are shared with TRBD1. The CDR3 extends over 13 amino acids. Germline CDR1 and CDR2: SGHRS and YFSETQ. The ends lost 4 bases at V and 8 bases at J; junction bases unmatched: 7. CDR3 loop: CASSTTGGPGYTF. The CDR3 coding sequence is TGCGCCAGCAGCACTACAGGGGGGCCGGGCTACACCTTC.

This clone has just a few counts. The chain links TRBV6-6 to TRBJ2-7; TRBD2 aligns across 7 bases. Germline V gene sequence: CDR1 MNHNY, CDR2 SVGAGI (reference sequence). This CDR3 is built from 15 residues. Trimming at V came to 5 bases and at J to 0 bases, leaving 7 bases not matched to a gene. The CDR3 reads CASSAPGGSSYEQYF. DNA for the CDR3: TGTGCCAGCAGTGCCCCTGGCGGGAGCTCCTACGAGCAGTACTTC.

V and J are TRBV18 and TRBJ2-2, with 9 bases that match TRBD1. CDR1 and CDR2 (germline): KGHSH, LQKENI. Unmatched junction bases numbered 9, after V lost 0 bases and J lost 7 bases. The CDR3 has 17 amino acids. The chain's CDR3 is CASSPPTGTGKIGELFF. The CDR3 coding sequence is TGTGCCAGCTCACCACCCACCGGGACAGGGAAGATCGGGGAGCTGTTTTTT. Based on the CDR3 plus reference TRBV18 and TRBJ2-2, the full variable domain is NAGVMQNPRHLVRRRGQEARLRCSPMKGHSHVYWYRQLPEEGLKFMVYLQKENIIDESGMPKERFSAEFPKEGPSILRIQQVVRGDSAAYFCASSPPTGTGKIGELFFGEGSRLTVL.

V usage is TRBV5-1 and J usage is TRBJ2-5, with TRBD2 matching 11 bases. Germline-derived CDR1 and CDR2 are SGHRS and YFSETQ. Trimming removed 3 bases from V and 7 bases from J; junction bases left unmatched: 5. This CDR3 spans 14 amino acids. CDR3 amino acids: CASSSTSGKGTQYF. The CDR3 nucleotides are TGCGCCAGCAGCTCGACTAGCGGGAAAGGGACCCAGTACTTC.

This rearrangement joins TRBV5-1 to TRBJ1-1; D perhaps matches TRBD1 (5 bases). The ends were cut back, 3 bases at V and 1 base at J, with 10 bases in the middle. The germline CDR1 and CDR2 sequences are SGHRS and YFSETQ. This CDR3 contains 14 residues. CDR3: CASSWTTKNTEAFF. CDR3 sequence (DNA): TGCGCCAGCAGCTGGACAACCAAGAACACTGAAGCTTTCTTT.

This sequence joins TRBV18 and TRBJ1-4; D is undetermined. The germline V gene has CDR1 KGHSH and CDR2 LQKENI. CDR3 length equals 12 residues. V lost 3 bases and J 3 bases, leaving 2 bases between the germline ends. The CDR3 coding sequence is TGTGCCAGCTCACCCTCTAATGAAAAACTGTTTTTT. Translated: CASSPSNEKLFF.

V gene TRBV6-1 combines with J gene TRBJ1-3; 7 nucleotides agree with TRBD1. The germline V gene has CDR1 MNHNS and CDR2 SASEGT. The J segment lost 4 bases and the V segment lost 7 bases, leaving 10 bases of the junction unmatched. The CDR3 spans 15 residues. CDR3 sequence: CASTINQGGGNTIYF. The CDR3 nucleotides read TGTGCCAGCACAATAAACCAGGGGGGAGGAAACACCATATATTTT.

This chain links TRBV7-8 with TRBJ2-5; D call uncertain. TRBJ2-7 matches the DNA end more closely, so the J call is doubtful. This CDR3 is built from 15 residues. Germline assignment: CDR1 SGHVS and CDR2 FQNEAQ. DNA of the CDR3: TGTGCCAGCAGCTTAGCTTCTATACTGACCTACGAGCAGTACTTC. Translating gives CASSLASILTYEQYF.